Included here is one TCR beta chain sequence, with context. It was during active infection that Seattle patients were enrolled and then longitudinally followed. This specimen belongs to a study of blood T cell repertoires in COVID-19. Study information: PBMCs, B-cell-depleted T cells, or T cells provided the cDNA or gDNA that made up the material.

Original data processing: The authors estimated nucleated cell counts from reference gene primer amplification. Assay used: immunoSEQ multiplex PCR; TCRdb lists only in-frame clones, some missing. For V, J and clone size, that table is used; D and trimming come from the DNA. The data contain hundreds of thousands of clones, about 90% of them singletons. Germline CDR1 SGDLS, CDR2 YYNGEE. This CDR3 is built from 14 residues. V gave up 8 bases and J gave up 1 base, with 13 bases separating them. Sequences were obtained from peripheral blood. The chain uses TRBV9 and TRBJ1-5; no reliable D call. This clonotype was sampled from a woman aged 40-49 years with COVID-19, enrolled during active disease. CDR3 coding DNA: TGTGCCAGTGACGAGGGCACGAGCAATCAGCCCCAGCATTTT. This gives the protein CASDEGTSNQPQHF.